These T cell receptor beta chains were read from a single sample in a study of blood T cells in healthy people across ages. TCRdb re-called the 5' RACE reads through MiXCR, storing one row per CDR3 protein. Of roughly 900,000 distinct CDR3 sequences in the sample, 29% were seen once. Sequenced sample: blood. These receptors originate from a woman over 75 in good health. The CDR3 runs from the conserved cysteine through the conserved F or W. D genes are given only for firm matches. Not every row has a clone size; where given, it reads once, few, many or a size class.

j_gene: TRBJ2-6; d_gene: NA; abundance: many; v_gene: TRBV6-4; CDR3aa: CASSDSGGGPPISGANVLTF; CDR3nt: TGTGCCAGCAGTGACTCGGGAGGGGGGCCCCCAATCTCTGGGGCCAACGTCCTGACTTTC
j_gene: TRBJ2-1; d_gene: TRBD2; abundance: few; v_gene: TRBV2; CDR3aa: CASKLAGAYNEQFF; CDR3nt: TGTGCCAGCAAATTAGCGGGGGCATACAATGAGCAGTTCTTC
j_gene: TRBJ2-5; d_gene: NA; abundance: NA; v_gene: TRBV10-2; CDR3aa: CASSEETTIQETQYF; CDR3nt: TGCGCCAGCAGTGAGGAGACTACAATACAAGAGACCCAGTACTTC
j_gene: TRBJ2-1; d_gene: TRBD1; abundance: many; v_gene: TRBV29-1; CDR3aa: CSVGDRRHNEQFF; CDR3nt: TGCAGCGTTGGGGACAGGAGACACAATGAGCAGTTCTTC
j_gene: TRBJ2-7; d_gene: NA; abundance: many; v_gene: TRBV28; CDR3aa: CASRFARPSYEQYF; CDR3nt: TGTGCCAGTCGATTCGCGAGACCCTCCTACGAGCAGTACTTC
j_gene: TRBJ2-5; d_gene: NA; abundance: many; v_gene: TRBV6-2/TRBV6-3; CDR3aa: CASSNSFRRGEETQYF; CDR3nt: TGTGCCAGCAGTAACTCCTTTCGGAGGGGAGAAGAGACCCAGTACTTC
j_gene: TRBJ1-1; d_gene: NA; abundance: NA; v_gene: TRBV10-3; CDR3aa: CAIGSLQNTEAFF; CDR3nt: TGTGCCATCGGATCCCTTCAGAACACTGAAGCTTTCTTT
j_gene: TRBJ2-3; d_gene: TRBD1; abundance: NA; v_gene: TRBV11-2; CDR3aa: CASSPWTGGGKDTQYF; CDR3nt: TGTGCCAGCAGCCCCTGGACAGGGGGCGGGAAAGATACGCAGTATTTT
j_gene: TRBJ1-1; d_gene: TRBD1; abundance: NA; v_gene: TRBV7-9; CDR3aa: CASSSRTGELNTEAFF; CDR3nt: TGTGCCAGCAGCTCTAGAACAGGGGAACTGAACACTGAAGCTTTCTTT
j_gene: TRBJ1-2; d_gene: NA; abundance: NA; v_gene: TRBV6-2/TRBV6-3; CDR3aa: CASSWEVNYGYTF; CDR3nt: TGTGCCAGCAGTTGGGAAGTAAATTATGGCTACACCTTC
j_gene: TRBJ1-5; d_gene: TRBD1; abundance: NA; v_gene: TRBV7-2; CDR3aa: CASSLAQQGSNQPQHF; CDR3nt: TGTGCCAGCAGCTTAGCGCAACAGGGGAGCAATCAGCCCCAGCATTTT
j_gene: TRBJ1-6; d_gene: NA; abundance: NA; v_gene: TRBV9; CDR3aa: CASCVAGPGDSPLHF; CDR3nt: TGTGCCAGCTGCGTAGCCGGACCTGGGGATTCACCCCTCCACTTT
j_gene: TRBJ2-3; d_gene: NA; abundance: few; v_gene: TRBV7-9; CDR3aa: CASSPKRRITDTQYF; CDR3nt: TGTGCCAGCAGCCCCAAGAGACGCATCACAGATACGCAGTATTTT
j_gene: TRBJ2-3; d_gene: TRBD2; abundance: few; v_gene: TRBV12-3/TRBV12-4; CDR3aa: CASSFAGVGTDTQYF; CDR3nt: TGTGCCAGCAGTTTCGCGGGGGTCGGTACAGATACGCAGTATTTT
j_gene: TRBJ2-7; d_gene: NA; abundance: NA; v_gene: TRBV6-2/TRBV6-3; CDR3aa: CASSYGTLVNEQYF; CDR3nt: TGTGCCAGCAGTTACGGGACACTAGTCAATGAGCAGTACTTC
j_gene: TRBJ1-4; d_gene: NA; abundance: few; v_gene: TRBV28; CDR3aa: CASSVRDEKLFF; CDR3nt: TGTGCCAGCAGTGTGCGTGATGAAAAACTGTTTTTT
j_gene: TRBJ1-5; d_gene: NA; abundance: NA; v_gene: TRBV6-5; CDR3aa: CASSYTGESNQPQHF; CDR3nt: TGTGCCAGCAGTTACACCGGGGAGAGCAATCAGCCCCAGCATTTT
j_gene: TRBJ2-1; d_gene: NA; abundance: many; v_gene: TRBV7-2; CDR3aa: CASSLGTNEQFF; CDR3nt: TGTGCCAGCAGCTTAGGGACGAATGAGCAGTTCTTC
j_gene: TRBJ2-4; d_gene: NA; abundance: NA; v_gene: TRBV28; CDR3aa: CASSSPRDLGGTIQYF; CDR3nt: TGTGCCAGCAGTTCCCCCCGGGACTTGGGCGGAACCATTCAGTACTTC
j_gene: TRBJ1-2; d_gene: TRBD1; abundance: few; v_gene: TRBV2; CDR3aa: CASTNRQGSGYTF; CDR3nt: TGTGCCAGCACAAATCGACAGGGAAGTGGCTACACCTTC
j_gene: TRBJ2-5; d_gene: NA; abundance: NA; v_gene: TRBV2; CDR3aa: CASSVVLGVVDEQYF; CDR3nt: TGTGCCAGCAGTGTCGTCCTCGGGGTAGTTGATGAGCAGTACTTC
j_gene: TRBJ2-7; d_gene: NA; abundance: many; v_gene: TRBV6-2/TRBV6-3; CDR3aa: CASSYSGSVGEQYF; CDR3nt: TGTGCCAGCAGTTACTCGGGGTCAGTGGGCGAGCAGTACTTC
j_gene: TRBJ1-2; d_gene: NA; abundance: many; v_gene: TRBV27; CDR3aa: CASSRTSIYGYTF; CDR3nt: TGTGCCAGCAGCAGAACCTCAATCTATGGCTACACCTTC
j_gene: TRBJ2-4; d_gene: TRBD2; abundance: few; v_gene: TRBV27; CDR3aa: CASTHTPGLAGEVSKNIQYF; CDR3nt: TGTGCCAGCACTCACACACCGGGACTAGCGGGGGAAGTTAGCAAAAACATTCAGTACTTC
j_gene: TRBJ1-2; d_gene: NA; abundance: NA; v_gene: TRBV20-1; CDR3aa: CSARVPPGKDGYTF; CDR3nt: TGCAGTGCTAGAGTGCCGCCGGGGAAGGATGGCTACACCTTC
j_gene: TRBJ2-7; d_gene: TRBD2; abundance: NA; v_gene: TRBV7-2; CDR3aa: CASSIRLAGVRNEQYF; CDR3nt: TGTGCCAGCAGCATACGATTAGCGGGAGTTCGGAACGAGCAGTACTTC
j_gene: TRBJ1-5; d_gene: NA; abundance: NA; v_gene: TRBV2; CDR3aa: CASRAGSSQPQHF; CDR3nt: TGTGCCAGCAGGGCGGGGTCCAGTCAGCCCCAGCATTTT
j_gene: TRBJ2-7; d_gene: TRBD2; abundance: many; v_gene: TRBV10-3; CDR3aa: CATTGAGVPYEQYF; CDR3nt: TGTGCCACCACCGGGGCGGGGGTACCGTACGAGCAGTACTTC
j_gene: TRBJ1-5; d_gene: NA; abundance: few; v_gene: TRBV7-9; CDR3aa: CASSLASGANQPQHF; CDR3nt: TGTGCCAGCAGCTTAGCTTCGGGGGCCAATCAGCCCCAGCATTTT
j_gene: TRBJ2-3; d_gene: TRBD2; abundance: NA; v_gene: TRBV15; CDR3aa: CATSSPGLAGDWRDTQYF; CDR3nt: TGTGCCACCAGCAGTCCCGGACTAGCGGGGGACTGGCGGGATACGCAGTATTTT
j_gene: TRBJ2-5; d_gene: NA; abundance: NA; v_gene: TRBV5-8; CDR3aa: CAGQGGGWRKETQYF; CDR3nt: TGTGCCGGCCAAGGTGGAGGGTGGCGTAAAGAGACCCAGTACTTC
j_gene: TRBJ2-1; d_gene: TRBD2; abundance: few; v_gene: TRBV5-4; CDR3aa: CASSLATSGNREQFF; CDR3nt: TGTGCCAGCAGCTTGGCGACTAGCGGGAACCGTGAGCAGTTCTTC
j_gene: TRBJ2-7; d_gene: TRBD1; abundance: NA; v_gene: TRBV6-6; CDR3aa: CASSYSRTGNSGF; CDR3nt: TGTGCCAGCAGTTATTCGCGGACAGGGAATTCTGGCTTC
j_gene: TRBJ2-1; d_gene: TRBD2; abundance: many; v_gene: TRBV19; CDR3aa: CASSIAGAGGPNEQFF; CDR3nt: TGTGCCAGTAGTATAGCGGGAGCGGGGGGGCCGAATGAGCAGTTCTTC